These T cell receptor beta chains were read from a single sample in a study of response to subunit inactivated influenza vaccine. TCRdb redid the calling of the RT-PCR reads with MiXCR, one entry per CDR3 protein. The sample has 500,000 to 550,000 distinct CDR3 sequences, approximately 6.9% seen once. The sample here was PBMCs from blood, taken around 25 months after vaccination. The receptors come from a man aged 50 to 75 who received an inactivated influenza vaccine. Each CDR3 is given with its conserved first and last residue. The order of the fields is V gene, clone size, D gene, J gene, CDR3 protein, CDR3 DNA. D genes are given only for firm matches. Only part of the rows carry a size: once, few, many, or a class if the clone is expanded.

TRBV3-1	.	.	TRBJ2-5	CASSQRGALQETQYF	TGTGCCAGCAGCCAAAGGGGGGCCCTCCAAGAGACCCAGTACTTC
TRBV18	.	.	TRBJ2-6	CASSPLSGGANVLTF	TGTGCCAGCTCACCACTCTCAGGTGGGGCCAACGTCCTGACTTTC
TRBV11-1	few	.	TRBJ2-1	CASSLGSPISYNEQFF	TGTGCCAGCAGCTTAGGCTCTCCCATCTCCTACAATGAGCAGTTCTTC
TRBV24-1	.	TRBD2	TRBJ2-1	CATSARLAGTYNEQFF	TGTGCCACCAGTGCCCGACTAGCGGGAACCTACAATGAGCAGTTCTTC
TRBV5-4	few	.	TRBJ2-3	CASSFVLDTDTQYF	TGTGCCAGCAGCTTCGTACTAGATACAGATACGCAGTATTTT
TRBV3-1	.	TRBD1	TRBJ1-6	CASSQVNRGNSPLHF	TGTGCCAGCAGCCAAGTAAACAGGGGGAATTCACCCCTCCACTTT
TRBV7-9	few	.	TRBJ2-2	CASSLSQATGELFF	TGTGCCAGCAGCTTATCCCAGGCGACCGGGGAGCTGTTTTTT
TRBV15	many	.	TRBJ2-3	CATSRTRLDRTDTQYF	TGTGCCACCAGCAGAACCCGACTCGATCGCACAGATACGCAGTATTTT
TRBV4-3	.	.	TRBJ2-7	CASSHVFTGEQYF	TGCGCCAGCAGCCATGTGTTTACGGGGGAGCAGTACTTC
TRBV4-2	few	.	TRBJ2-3	CASSQVSTSTDTQYF	TGTGCCAGCAGCCAAGTTAGCACTAGCACAGATACGCAGTATTTT
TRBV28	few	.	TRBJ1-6	CASFTGPLNSPLHF	TGTGCCAGCTTCACGGGGCCGCTCAATTCACCCCTCCACTTT
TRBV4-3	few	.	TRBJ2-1	CASSQEVLNEQFF	TGCGCCAGCAGCCAAGAAGTGTTGAATGAGCAGTTCTTC
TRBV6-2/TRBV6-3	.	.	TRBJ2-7	CASSGGGVTYEQYF	TGTGCCAGCAGTGGAGGGGGAGTCACCTACGAGCAGTACTTC
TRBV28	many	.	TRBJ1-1	CASSLAFEGRAFF	TGTGCCAGCAGTTTAGCCTTTGAGGGGAGAGCTTTCTTT
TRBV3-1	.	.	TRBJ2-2	CAGSSTGTGELFF	TGTGCCGGATCTAGCACGGGCACCGGGGAGCTGTTTTTT
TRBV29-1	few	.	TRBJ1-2	CSVEGPLNNYGYTF	TGCAGCGTTGAGGGACCCCTGAATAACTATGGCTACACCTTC
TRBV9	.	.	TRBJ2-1	CASSVEAGIYNEQFF	TGTGCCAGCAGCGTAGAGGCGGGGATATACAATGAGCAGTTCTTC
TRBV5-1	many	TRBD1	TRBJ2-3	CASSIRDSSTDTQYF	TGCGCCAGCAGCATCCGGGACAGCAGCACAGATACGCAGTATTTT
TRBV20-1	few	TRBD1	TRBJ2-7	CSAKAGGREQYF	TGCAGTGCTAAGGCAGGGGGCCGCGAGCAGTACTTC
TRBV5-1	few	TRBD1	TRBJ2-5	CASSRQGAWGETQYF	TGCGCCAGCAGCCGACAGGGGGCGTGGGGGGAGACCCAGTACTTC
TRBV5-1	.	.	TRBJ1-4	CARSLTPDLGDKLFF	TGCGCCAGGAGCTTGACGCCGGACTTAGGGGATAAACTGTTTTTT
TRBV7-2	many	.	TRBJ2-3	CASSYGTLTDTQYF	TGTGCCAGCAGCTACGGGACGCTCACAGATACGCAGTATTTT
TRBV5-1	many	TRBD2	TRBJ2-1	CASSPEVAGVNEQFF	TGCGCCAGCAGCCCCGAGGTAGCGGGAGTCAATGAGCAGTTCTTC
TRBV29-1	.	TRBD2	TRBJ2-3	CSVTRSSGRAQDTQYF	TGCAGCGTGACGCGTAGTAGCGGGAGGGCCCAAGATACGCAGTATTTT
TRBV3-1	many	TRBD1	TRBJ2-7	CASSPRRQGSYEQYF	TGTGCCAGCAGCCCCCGCCGACAGGGTTCCTACGAGCAGTACTTC
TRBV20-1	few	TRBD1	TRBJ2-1	CSAPDRMAEQFF	TGCAGTGCCCCGGACAGGATGGCTGAGCAGTTCTTC
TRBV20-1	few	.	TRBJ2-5	CSGIERGGETQYF	TGCAGTGGAATTGAAAGAGGGGGAGAGACCCAGTACTTC
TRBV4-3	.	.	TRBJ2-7	CASSQDYTGYEQYF	TGCGCCAGCAGCCAAGATTATACCGGCTACGAGCAGTACTTC
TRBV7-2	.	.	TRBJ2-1	CASSSRSFYNEQFF	TGTGCCAGCAGCTCTCGCAGCTTCTACAATGAGCAGTTCTTC
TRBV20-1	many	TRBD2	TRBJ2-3	CSAFGTSGVPTDTQYF	TGCAGTGCTTTCGGAACTAGCGGGGTACCCACAGATACGCAGTATTTT